This T cell receptor beta chain was captured in a study of shared clonotypes between healthy human individuals. Profiled with immunoSEQ multiplex PCR; TCRdb holds only in-frame clones, not every one. This sample has about 2.2 million clones, with about 93% found just once. The CDR3 is made up of 15 amino acids. Trimming removed 3 bases from V and 7 bases from J, with 13 bases in between. The V gene's germline CDR1 is LGHNA and CDR2 YNFKEQ. Naivety among CD8 cells was defined by CD45RO negativity and positive CCR7 selection, thereby excluding terminally differentiated effector memory CD45RA+ cells. The specimen sequenced was naive CD8+ T cells from PBMCs. This TCR came from a man younger than 35 in good health. Some clones in this sample may be carry-over from other donors' samples. This chain uses TRBV4-2 with TRBJ2-6, with a weak D call TRBD2 (6 bases). DNA for the CDR3: TGTGCCAGCAGCCAGCGGGATGTCGGAGCCAACGTCCTGACTTTC. This sequence encodes CASSQRDVGANVLTF.